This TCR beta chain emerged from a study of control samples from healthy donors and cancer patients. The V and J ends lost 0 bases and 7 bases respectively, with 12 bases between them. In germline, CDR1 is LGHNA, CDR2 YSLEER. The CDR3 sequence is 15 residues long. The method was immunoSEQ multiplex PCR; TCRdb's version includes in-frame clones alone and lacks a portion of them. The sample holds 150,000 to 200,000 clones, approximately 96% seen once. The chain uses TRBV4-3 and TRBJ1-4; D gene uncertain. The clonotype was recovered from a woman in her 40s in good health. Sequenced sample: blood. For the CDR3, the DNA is TGCGCCAGCAGCCAAGAAACGGGCCCCTTTGAAAAACTGTTTTTT. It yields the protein CASSQETGPFEKLFF.